These T cell receptor beta chains were read from a single sample in a study of early T cells in non-severe SARS-CoV-2 infection. Using its own MiXCR run on the 5' RACE reads, TCRdb lists one record per CDR3 protein. Of 84,000 or so distinct CDR3 sequences in the sample, about 12% were seen once. Specimen: whole blood. The origin of the receptors is an adult who was a healthcare worker with PCR-confirmed SARS-CoV-2 infection or an uninfected control (not recorded which). The CDR3 runs from the conserved cysteine through the conserved F or W. A D gene is named only where the DNA matches it firmly. The size of a clone is reported for some rows only, either as once, few or many, or as a class for expanded clones.

D gene	J gene	V gene	clone size	CDR3 protein	CDR3 DNA
TRBD2	TRBJ2-3	TRBV9	-	CASSKGTTPSTDTQYF	TGTGCCAGCAGCAAGGGGACTACTCCTAGCACAGATACGCAGTATTTT
TRBD1	TRBJ1-6	TRBV6-5	few	CASSYSGTGYNSPLHF	TGTGCCAGCAGTTACTCCGGGACAGGGTATAATTCACCCCTCCACTTT
TRBD2	TRBJ2-7	TRBV12-3/TRBV12-4	-	CASSSGGPYEQYF	TGTGCCAGCAGTTCGGGAGGGCCGTACGAGCAGTACTTC
TRBD2	TRBJ2-3	TRBV4-1	many	CASSQGIMTSPPNTDTQYF	TGCGCCAGCAGCCAAGGAATTATGACTAGCCCCCCGAACACAGATACGCAGTATTTT
-	TRBJ2-7	TRBV10-3	-	CAISSASSALEEQYF	TGTGCCATCTCGAGCGCTAGCTCCGCGCTAGAAGAGCAGTACTTC
TRBD1	TRBJ1-2	TRBV20-1	few	CSVGQGANYGYTF	TGCAGTGTAGGGCAGGGGGCTAACTATGGCTACACCTTC
-	TRBJ1-2	TRBV11-2	few	CASSQDINYGYTF	TGTGCCAGCAGCCAAGACATAAACTATGGCTACACCTTC
TRBD2	TRBJ2-3	TRBV10-3	many	CAISEGTSGRSSTDTQYF	TGTGCCATCAGTGAGGGGACTAGCGGGAGGTCCAGCACAGATACGCAGTATTTT
TRBD1	TRBJ1-5	TRBV7-4	-	CALGQDELYSNQPQHF	TGTGCTCTGGGACAGGACGAACTATATAGCAATCAGCCCCAGCATTTT
TRBD1	TRBJ2-7	TRBV10-3	few	CATKGGRPYEQYF	TGTGCTACCAAAGGGGGCAGGCCCTACGAGCAGTACTTC
TRBD1	TRBJ2-7	TRBV10-3	-	CAISAGTGGSEQYF	TGTGCCATCAGTGCGGGGACAGGGGGTTCGGAGCAGTACTTC
TRBD2	TRBJ2-3	TRBV20-1	-	CSAPSLAGGLDTQYF	TGCAGTGCTCCCTCGTTAGCGGGGGGGCTGGATACGCAGTATTTT
TRBD1	TRBJ2-2	TRBV24-1	few	CATSVGGQGFTGELFF	TGTGCCACCAGTGTTGGGGGACAGGGGTTCACCGGGGAGCTGTTTTTT
-	TRBJ1-5	TRBV7-2	-	CASSLDSSSNQPQHF	TGTGCCAGCAGTTTGGACAGCTCAAGCAATCAGCCCCAGCATTTT
-	TRBJ1-1	TRBV30	many	CAWSLGTQATEAFF	TGTGCCTGGAGTCTCGGGACTCAGGCCACTGAAGCTTTCTTT
-	TRBJ1-2	TRBV12-3/TRBV12-4	-	CASSLNQGIRGYTF	TGTGCCAGCAGTTTAAACCAGGGTATCCGTGGCTACACCTTC
TRBD1	TRBJ2-3	TRBV20-1	-	CSARDLQGMGTDTQYF	TGCAGTGCTAGAGACCTACAGGGGATGGGCACAGATACGCAGTATTTT
-	TRBJ1-1	TRBV29-1	many	CSAAKSGNTEAFF	TGCAGCGCCGCCAAGTCAGGAAACACTGAAGCTTTCTTT
TRBD1	TRBJ2-5	TRBV10-3	many	CAISEGTGGAKETQYF	TGTGCCATCAGTGAGGGGACAGGGGGCGCGAAAGAGACCCAGTACTTC
TRBD1	TRBJ1-2	TRBV6-4	many	CASRRTGAGANYGYTF	TGTGCCAGCAGACGGACAGGGGCGGGAGCTAACTATGGCTACACCTTC
-	TRBJ1-5	TRBV12-3/TRBV12-4	few	CASSFNQPQHF	TGTGCCAGCAGTTTTAATCAGCCCCAGCATTTT
TRBD2	TRBJ2-7	TRBV7-8	many	CASSLGLTPPFGNEQYF	TGTGCCAGCAGCCTGGGACTAACCCCTCCTTTCGGGAACGAGCAGTACTTC
-	TRBJ2-1	TRBV12-5	few	CASGLAGSYNEQFF	TGTGCTAGTGGTTTGGCGGGGAGCTACAATGAGCAGTTCTTC
-	TRBJ2-7	TRBV14	-	CASSQVVPGVGVIVNEQYF	TGTGCCAGCAGCCAAGTCGTACCGGGAGTCGGGGTGATCGTCAACGAGCAGTACTTC
TRBD1	TRBJ1-2	TRBV2	-	CASKIPPEGQGAHNYGYTF	TGTGCCAGCAAAATCCCTCCCGAGGGACAGGGGGCGCATAACTATGGCTACACCTTC
TRBD2	TRBJ2-3	TRBV12-3/TRBV12-4	few	CASSFGREEDTQYF	TGTGCCAGCAGTTTTGGGCGGGAGGAGGATACGCAGTATTTT
TRBD1	TRBJ1-1	TRBV6-2/TRBV6-3	few	CASSHPWTGNTEAFF	TGTGCCAGCAGTCACCCGTGGACAGGGAACACTGAAGCTTTCTTT
-	TRBJ1-5	TRBV19	few	CASSIDRGGAGQPQHF	TGTGCCAGTAGTATAGATCGAGGAGGAGCGGGTCAGCCCCAGCATTTT
TRBD1	TRBJ2-7	TRBV7-3	many	CASSLSGQGYEQYF	TGTGCCAGCAGCTTAAGCGGACAGGGCTACGAGCAGTACTTC
TRBD2	TRBJ2-3	TRBV20-1	-	CSARDSSSGRPDTQYF	TGCAGTGCTAGAGATAGTTCTAGCGGGAGACCAGATACGCAGTATTTT
-	TRBJ1-5	TRBV24-1	many	CATSDNTGFPSSNQPQHF	TGTGCCACCAGTGATAATACAGGGTTTCCCTCCAGCAATCAGCCCCAGCATTTT
-	TRBJ1-1	TRBV27	-	CASRKWGNTEAFF	TGTGCCAGCAGGAAGTGGGGGAACACTGAAGCTTTCTTT
-	TRBJ1-2	TRBV5-4	many	CASSPVLLYYGYTF	TGTGCCAGCAGCCCAGTCCTTCTATACTATGGCTACACCTTC
-	TRBJ2-5	TRBV5-1	many	CASSLRTATQETQYF	TGCGCCAGCAGCCTCCGGACGGCGACACAAGAGACCCAGTACTTC
-	TRBJ2-2	TRBV12-3/TRBV12-4	few	CASSYPPRGQSGELFF	TGTGCCAGCAGTTACCCCCCTCGGGGGCAGAGCGGGGAGCTGTTTTTT
TRBD2	TRBJ2-1	TRBV5-5	-	CATLGPGLAGGSQFF	TGTGCCACCCTGGGACCCGGACTAGCGGGAGGGTCGCAGTTCTTC
-	TRBJ2-3	TRBV3-1	few	CASSQGGYEYF	TGTGCCAGCAGCCAAGGAGGGTATGAGTATTTT
TRBD1	TRBJ2-1	TRBV6-5	few	CASGTGGYNEQFF	TGTGCCAGTGGGACAGGGGGATACAATGAGCAGTTCTTC
TRBD2	TRBJ2-5	TRBV29-1	few	CSVWSETSDQETQYF	TGCAGCGTTTGGTCCGAGACTAGCGACCAAGAGACCCAGTACTTC
-	TRBJ1-1	TRBV9	few	CASSVEGGDEAFF	TGTGCCAGCAGCGTAGAAGGCGGGGATGAAGCTTTCTTT
TRBD2	TRBJ2-1	TRBV6-2/TRBV6-3	many	CASSPGTTPGGEQFF	TGTGCCAGCAGCCCCGGGACTACCCCGGGAGGAGAGCAGTTCTTC
-	TRBJ2-3	TRBV9	many	CASSVTDSTDTQYF	TGTGCCAGCAGCGTCACGGACAGCACAGATACGCAGTATTTT
-	TRBJ2-2	TRBV7-9	-	CASSLAGSNTGELFF	TGTGCCAGCAGCTTAGCGGGCAGTAACACCGGGGAGCTGTTTTTT
-	TRBJ1-1	TRBV5-6	few	CASSPSGWFVEAFF	TGTGCCAGCTCACCGAGCGGGTGGTTTGTTGAAGCTTTCTTT
-	TRBJ2-5	TRBV14	many	CASSQGQGRIFGETQYF	TGTGCCAGCAGCCAAGGCCAGGGGCGTATCTTTGGGGAGACCCAGTACTTC
-	TRBJ2-7	TRBV29-1	-	CSVKRDSYEQYF	TGCAGCGTAAAGAGAGACTCCTACGAGCAGTACTTC
-	TRBJ2-1	TRBV9	-	CASSAGLYNEQFF	TGTGCCAGCAGCGCCGGACTATACAATGAGCAGTTCTTC
TRBD2	TRBJ2-1	TRBV5-6	many	CASTLGLAGGYNEQFF	TGTGCCAGCACCCTAGGACTAGCGGGAGGCTACAATGAGCAGTTCTTC
-	TRBJ2-7	TRBV7-6	few	CASTLGAAATYEQYF	TGTGCCAGCACACTTGGGGCGGCAGCCACCTACGAGCAGTACTTC